What follows describes a single TCR beta chain. These data originate in a study of blood T cell repertoires in COVID-19. CDR1 is LGHDT and CDR2 is YNNKEL in the germline V gene (reference sequence). V gave up 5 bases and J gave up 3 bases, with 8 bases separating them. The CDR3 runs to 12 residues. TCRdb's table, derived via immunoSEQ multiplex PCR, lists solely in-frame clones and lacks some. The data hold 150,000 to 200,000 clones, with around 80% observed a single time. This chain joins TRBV3-1 (or the pseudogene TRBV3-2) and TRBJ2-7; D gene ambiguous. The sequence was collected from a woman aged 80 or over with active or convalescent COVID-19. The sample consisted of peripheral blood. CDR3 in DNA: TGTGCCAGCAGCGCACTTAGCTACGAGCAGTACTTC. Its protein product is CASSALSYEQYF.